Listed below are T cell receptor beta chains from one sample, sequenced in a study of glioma-infiltrating T cells. Via MiXCR, TCRdb re-called the multiplex PCR reads, giving one row per CDR3 protein. The table has about 140,000 distinct CDR3 sequences, about two fifths seen once. Input material: glioma tissue, nonneoplastic brain tissue, or PBMCs (not recorded which). The receptor set was obtained from a human donor with low-grade glioma or glioblastoma, undergoing nonglioma brain surgery, or in good health (not recorded which). CDR3s include the opening cysteine and the closing phenylalanine or tryptophan. The order of the fields is J gene, CDR3 length, clone size, V gene, D gene, CDR3 protein, CDR3 DNA. The D gene is left open where the match is weak. Clone size is not always given. Where it is, it says once, few, many or a class for expanded clones.

TRBJ2-7 14 - TRBV20-1 - CSARDVHLTYEQYF TGCAGTGCTAGAGATGTGCACCTGACCTACGAGCAGTACTTC
TRBJ2-3 15 few TRBV11-2 - CASSLVARSTDTQYF TGTGCCAGCAGCTTAGTCGCGAGAAGCACAGATACGCAGTATTTT
TRBJ2-6 17 - TRBV20-1 - CSARRGTSSSGANVLTF TGCAGTGCTAGGAGGGGGACATCAAGCTCTGGGGCCAACGTCCTGACTTTC
TRBJ1-1 14 many TRBV6-1 TRBD1 CASSWDRGNTEAFF TGTGCCAGCAGTTGGGACAGGGGAAACACTGAAGCTTTCTTT
TRBJ2-1 15 - TRBV20-1 - CSARDPSSGYNEQFF TGCAGTGCTAGAGATCCCTCCTCCGGCTACAATGAGCAGTTCTTC
TRBJ2-5 14 - TRBV6-1 TRBD1 CASSWDREGVTQYF TGTGCCAGCAGTTGGGACAGGGAGGGTGTGACCCAGTACTTC
TRBJ2-7 13 - TRBV6-1 - CASSSFAGNEQYF TGTGCCAGCAGTTCTTTTGCTGGGAACGAGCAGTACTTC
TRBJ1-5 16 few TRBV4-2 - CASSQDATVSNQPQHF TGTGCCAGCAGCCAAGATGCGACAGTTAGCAATCAGCCCCAGCATTTT
TRBJ2-7 14 - TRBV2 - CASARDSSSYEQYF TGTGCCAGCGCGAGAGACTCGAGCTCCTACGAGCAGTACTTC
TRBJ1-1 13 - TRBV5-1 - CASSRERGTEAFF TGCGCCAGCAGCCGGGAACGGGGCACTGAAGCTTTCTTT
TRBJ1-2 13 - TRBV6-1 - CASSEAPGYGYTF TGTGCCAGCAGTGAAGCCCCCGGCTATGGCTACACCTTC
TRBJ2-3 15 - TRBV20-1 TRBD2 CSARASGGIADTQYF TGCAGTGCTAGAGCTAGCGGGGGGATTGCAGATACGCAGTATTTT
TRBJ1-2 13 - TRBV20-1 - CSATWTAGYGYTF TGCAGTGCAACTTGGACAGCGGGCTATGGCTACACCTTC